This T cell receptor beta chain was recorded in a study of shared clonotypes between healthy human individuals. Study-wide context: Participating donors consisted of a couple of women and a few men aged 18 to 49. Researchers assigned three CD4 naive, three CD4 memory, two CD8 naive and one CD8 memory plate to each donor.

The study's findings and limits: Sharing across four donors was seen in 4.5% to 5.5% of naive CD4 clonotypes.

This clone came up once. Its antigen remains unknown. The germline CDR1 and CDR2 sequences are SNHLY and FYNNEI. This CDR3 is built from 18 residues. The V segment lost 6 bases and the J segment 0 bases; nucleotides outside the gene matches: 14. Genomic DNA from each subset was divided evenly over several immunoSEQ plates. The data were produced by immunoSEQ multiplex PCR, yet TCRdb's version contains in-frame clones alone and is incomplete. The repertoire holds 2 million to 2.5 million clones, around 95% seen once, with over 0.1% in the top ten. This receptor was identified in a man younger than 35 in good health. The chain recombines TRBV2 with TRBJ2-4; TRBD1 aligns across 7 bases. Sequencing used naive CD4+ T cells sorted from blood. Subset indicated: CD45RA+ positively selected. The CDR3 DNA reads TGTGCCAGCAGACACGGACAGGTTAGCTCACTAGCCAAAAACATTCAGTACTTC. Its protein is CASRHGQVSSLAKNIQYF.